This T cell receptor beta chain appears in the sequencing data of a study of blood T cell repertoires in COVID-19. Turning to the study itself: Donors in the United States, Italy and Spain gave samples during acute or convalescent COVID-19. PBMCs, B-cell-depleted T cells, or T cells were the source of the cDNA or gDNA that made up the material.

The method was immunoSEQ multiplex PCR; TCRdb's version includes in-frame clones alone and lacks a portion of them. The sample holds approximately 280,000 clones, about 89% seen once. Germline CDR1 reads MNHEY; CDR2 reads SVGAGI. CDR3 size: 16 residues. V was cut by 2 bases and J by 0 bases, with 14 bases left in between. The clonotype comes from a woman aged 55-69 years with acute or convalescent COVID-19. The sequenced material came from peripheral blood. This chain uses TRBV6-5 with TRBJ2-7; D might be TRBD2 (5 bases). CDR3 loop: CASSYDPETISYEQYF. DNA for the CDR3: TGTGCCAGCAGTTACGATCCCGAGACTATCTCCTACGAGCAGTACTTC.